The source of this T cell receptor beta chain is a study of cytomegalovirus exposure and HLA in healthy donors. CDR1 is MGHDK, CDR2 SYGVNS, per germline. CDR3 length equals 11 residues. Trimming shortened V by 4 bases and J by 7 bases, and 8 bases separated the two germline ends. The PCR had 60 Vbeta and 13 Jbeta primers. Repertoires were generated with immunoSEQ multiplex PCR, while TCRdb's copy carries only in-frame clones and drops some. The table for this sample gives under 85,000 clones. Sequenced material: PBMCs. The receptor was isolated from a boy between 10 and 17 years old in good health and CMV-seronegative. This chain joins TRBV25-1 and TRBJ2-7; D is unclear. The CDR3 DNA sequence: TGTGCCAGCAGTGGGCTGAGGGAGCAGTACTTC. Its protein is CASSGLREQYF.